This TCR beta chain was profiled in a study of T cells expressing NK-cell markers. The wider study: According to the study, TCR beta repertoires originated from sorted CD3+CD56+NKG2C+, CD3+CD56+NKG2C- and CD3+CD56-NKG2C+ T cells. Of eight sequenced donors, seven were HCMV-seropositive and one HCMV-seronegative.

TCRdb reprocessed the 5' RACE reads and keeps a single row for each CDR3 protein, giving no DNA. This listing includes 300,000 to 450,000 distinct CDR3 sequences. The CDR3 is 16 residues long. CDR1 is KGHSH and CDR2 is LQKENI in the germline V gene. Comments on this clonotype: The antigen remains unidentified.

The study, taken as a whole, reports: In a group of several donors, dominant NKG2C+ clonotypes represented about 1.0-7.0% of CD8+ T cells. The study did not resolve the HCMV specificity of expanded NKG2C+ T cell clones.

The chain is built from TRBV18 and TRBJ2-7; the TCRdb D gene call, TRBD1, has no DNA to confirm it. The clonotype was recovered from a man aged 18-70 years in good health. The sample comprised blood T cells: a sorted CD56 or NKG2C T cell subset, CD4+ or CD8+ T cells, or bulk PBMC T cells (not recorded which). CDR3 amino acids: CASSQNLPGPNYEQYF.